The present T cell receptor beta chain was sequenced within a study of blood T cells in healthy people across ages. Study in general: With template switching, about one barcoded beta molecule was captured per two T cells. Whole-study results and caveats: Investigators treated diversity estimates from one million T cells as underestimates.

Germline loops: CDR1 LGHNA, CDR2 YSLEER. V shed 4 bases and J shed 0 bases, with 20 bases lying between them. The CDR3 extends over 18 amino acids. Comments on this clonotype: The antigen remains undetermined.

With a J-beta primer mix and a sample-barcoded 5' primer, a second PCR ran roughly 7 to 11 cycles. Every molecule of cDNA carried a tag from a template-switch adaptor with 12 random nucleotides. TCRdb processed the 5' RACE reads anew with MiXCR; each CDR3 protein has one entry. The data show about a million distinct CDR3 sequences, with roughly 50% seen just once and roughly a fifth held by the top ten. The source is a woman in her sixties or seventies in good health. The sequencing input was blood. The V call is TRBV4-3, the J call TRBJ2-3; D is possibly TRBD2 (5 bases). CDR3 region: CASSLTPRAVSSTDTQYF. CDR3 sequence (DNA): TGCGCCAGCAGCCTAACGCCCCGAGCGGTTTCTAGCACAGATACGCAGTATTTT.